One sample yielded the 13 T cell receptor beta chains listed below, sequenced in a study of blood T cell repertoires in COVID-19. The protocol was immunoSEQ multiplex PCR, while the TCRdb copy is restricted to in-frame clones and leaves out a portion. Among around 80,000 clones listed, around 80% were seen once. The sample was peripheral blood. These receptors were collected from an elderly man with acute or convalescent COVID-19.

The V call is TRBV6-5, the J call TRBJ1-1; D ambiguous. The V end was cut by 0 bases, the J end by 4 bases, with 9 bases between. Germline values: CDR1 MNHEY, CDR2 SVGAGI. The CDR3 sequence is 14 residues long. The CDR3, as DNA: TGTGCCAGCAGTTACTCGGTTGGGAGCACTGAAGCTTTCTTT. Encoded protein: CASSYSVGSTEAFF.

This chain connects TRBV7-9 to TRBJ1-1, with 10 bases that match TRBD1. From germline, CDR1 is SEHNR and CDR2 FQNEAQ (reference sequence). V was pared by 5 bases and J by 5 bases, with 8 bases of the junction left unmatched. The CDR3 consists of 15 residues. In nucleotides, the CDR3 is TGTGCCAGCAGCCCCGGGACAGGGGATGGGACTGAAGCTTTCTTT. It translates to CASSPGTGDGTEAFF.

The chain combines TRBV5-4 with TRBJ2-3; tentatively, D is TRBD2 (5 bases). Trimming removed 5 bases at V and 0 bases at J, with 10 bases between. The CDR3 contains 14 residues. The germline CDR1 and CDR2 sequences are SGHNT and YYREEE (reference sequence). The CDR3 here is CASSKTGSTDTQYF. The DNA of the CDR3 is TGTGCCAGCAGTAAGACGGGGAGCACAGATACGCAGTATTTT.

The V gene is TRBV19, the J gene TRBJ2-1; 9 bases agree with TRBD1. The CDR3 extends over 17 amino acids. Germline CDR1 is LNHDA and CDR2 is SQIVND (reference sequence). Losses at the gene ends were 4 bases for V and 5 bases for J; bases not matched to a gene: 12. The CDR3 here is CASSKGLGQGRNNEQFF. The CDR3 coding sequence is TGTGCCAGTAGTAAAGGACTTGGACAGGGGAGGAACAATGAGCAGTTCTTC.

This clone has just a few counts. CDR3 coding DNA: TGTGCCAGCAGTTGGGGCTCAGGGGATTCACCCCTCCACTTT. Its protein product is CASSWGSGDSPLHF. The J gene is TRBJ1-6, the V gene TRBV27, with a weak D call TRBD1 (6 bases). Trimming pared 4 bases from V and 8 bases from J, leaving 12 bases between. Germline CDR1 and CDR2: MNHEY and SMNVEV (reference sequence). CDR3 size: 14 residues.

This clone was counted only a few times. The chain links TRBV5-4 to TRBJ2-7; 7 nucleotides align to TRBD1. The V gene end was trimmed by 9 bases and the J gene end by 1 base; junction bases not matched to a gene: 10. This CDR3 is built from 14 residues. Germline V gene sequence: CDR1 SGHNT, CDR2 YYREEE (reference sequence). This chain's CDR3 is CATNQPGQSYEQYF. CDR3 nucleotide sequence: TGTGCCACTAACCAACCGGGACAGTCCTACGAGCAGTACTTC.

The chain is built from TRBV7-9 and TRBJ1-2, with a tentative D call TRBD1 (6 bases). Germline assignment: CDR1 SEHNR and CDR2 FQNEAQ (reference sequence). The CDR3 length is 16 residues. The V and J ends lost 5 bases and 3 bases respectively, with 19 bases between them. The CDR3 region is CASSREGRGRYYGYTF. CDR3 coding DNA: TGTGCCAGCAGCCGCGAGGGCAGGGGCAGGTACTATGGCTACACCTTC.

The genes are TRBV3-1 (or the pseudogene TRBV3-2) and TRBJ2-3; 10 bases fit TRBD1. This CDR3 has 17 amino acids. The V and J ends lost 3 bases and 5 bases, in that order; junction bases with no gene match: 11. CDR1 and CDR2 (germline): LGHDT, YNNKEL (reference sequence). The CDR3 loop is CASSHLLRDRGRDTQYF. The CDR3 bases are TGTGCCAGCAGCCATCTCCTCCGGGACAGGGGCCGAGATACGCAGTATTTT.

The V gene is TRBV5-1, the J gene TRBJ2-2, with D possibly TRBD1 on 6 matching bases. Trimming took off 4 bases at V and 1 base at J, with 14 bases between the two ends. This CDR3 has 16 residues. From germline, CDR1 is SGHRS and CDR2 YFSETQ. The CDR3 bases are TGCGCCAGCAGCCCCTCCGTGGACAGGAACACCGGGGAGCTGTTTTTT. It specifies CASSPSVDRNTGELFF.

With regard to this clone: Other DNA sequences within the sample encode an identical CDR3. V gene TRBV2 combines with J gene TRBJ2-2; a weak D match, TRBD2 (5 bases). This CDR3 region has 14 residues. Germline-derived CDR1 and CDR2 are SNHLY and FYNNEI. V lost 6 bases, J lost 0 bases, and 8 bases lay in between. CDR3 loop: CASRAGTNTGELFF. CDR3 coding DNA: TGTGCCAGCAGGGCCGGGACGAACACCGGGGAGCTGTTTTTT.

The chain carries TRBV6-6 and TRBJ1-5, with 7 bases aligning to TRBD1. CDR3 size: 15 residues. CDR1 is MNHNY and CDR2 is SVGAGI in the germline V gene (reference sequence). With V trimmed by 5 bases and J by 4 bases, 8 bases remained unmatched. The CDR3 DNA reads as TGTGCCAGCAGTACCGGGACAGTTTATAATCAGCCCCAGCATTTT. Encoded protein: CASSTGTVYNQPQHF.

V gene TRBV7-9 combines with J gene TRBJ1-5; D uncertain. This CDR3 has 13 amino acids. Per the germline V gene, CDR1 is SEHNR and CDR2 is FQNEAQ (reference sequence). V lost 3 bases, J lost 7 bases, and 10 bases lay in between. The CDR3 loop reads CASSFTAGQPQHF. The CDR3 coding sequence is TGTGCCAGCAGCTTTACGGCCGGGCAGCCCCAGCATTTT.

The chain joins TRBV6-1 to TRBJ1-1, with 7 nucleotides matching TRBD1. CDR1 MNHNS and CDR2 SASEGT come from the germline V gene. Trimming took 3 bases from V and 4 from J; bases not matched to a gene: 5. The length of the CDR3 is 14 residues. The CDR3 DNA reads TGTGCCAGCAGTGAGCTGACAGGGTTCACTGAAGCTTTCTTT. Translated: CASSELTGFTEAFF.